This TCR beta chain appears in the sequencing data of a study of T cells after posttransplantation cyclophosphamide. The study's findings and limits: Later post-transplant blood repertoires were often dominated by donor CD8+ memory clones. Recipient CMV seropositivity and CMV reactivation strongly tracked TRB clonality. Blood and skin or GI T cell repertoires showed limited TRB overlap.

This related bone marrow graft donor gave peripheral blood on the day of marrow donation. This clone was recorded many times. Its antigen remains unknown. The CDR3 is 16 amino acids. V lost 2 bases, J lost 0 bases, and 3 bases stayed unmatched. Clones were read by immunoSEQ multiplex PCR, and TCRdb kept only the in-frame ones, dropping some. Altogether 35,000 to 40,000 clones were found in the sample, and no singletons occur. The J gene is TRBJ1-5, the V gene TRBV23-1, with 8 bases aligning to TRBD1. TRBV23-1 is sorted into the ORF group, with uncertain function. The TCR sequence derives from a young man in good health and a related stem cell transplant donor. The specimen was PBMCs. CDR3 amino acids: CASSQATGDSNQPQHF. DNA for the CDR3: TGCGCCAGCAGTCAAGCGACAGGGGATAGCAATCAGCCCCAGCATTTT.